The clone carrying this T cell receptor beta chain was seen more than once but under ten times. Its antigen is undetermined. The data originate from a study of cytotoxic CD8 clonotypes in ibrutinib-treated CLL. General study points: In comparison with age-matched healthy donors, baseline clonality was higher and tracked circulating CD8+ T-cell counts.

Libraries were prepared by immunoSEQ multiplex PCR; TCRdb keeps only in-frame clonotypes and omits some of them. This table has about 68,000 clones, roughly 72% appearing once. The germline V gene encodes CDR1 KGHSH and CDR2 LQKENI. The CDR3 sequence is 15 residues long. Trimming removed 5 bases from V and 1 base from J; junction bases left unmatched: 4. This TCR derives from a human donor with chronic lymphocytic leukemia. The J gene is TRBJ2-2, the V gene TRBV18; 7 nucleotides line up with TRBD1. The sample consisted of PBMCs, taken after 12 months of ibrutinib treatment. The CDR3 loop is CASSVRTGNTGELFF. The CDR3 DNA sequence: TGTGCCAGCTCAGTTCGGACAGGGAACACCGGGGAGCTGTTTTTT. The full variable domain, rest sourced from reference TRBV18 and TRBJ2-2, is NAGVMQNPRHLVRRRGQEARLRCSPMKGHSHVYWYRQLPEEGLKFMVYLQKENIIDESGMPKERFSAEFPKEGPSILRIQQVVRGDSAAYFCASSVRTGNTGELFFGEGSRLTVL.